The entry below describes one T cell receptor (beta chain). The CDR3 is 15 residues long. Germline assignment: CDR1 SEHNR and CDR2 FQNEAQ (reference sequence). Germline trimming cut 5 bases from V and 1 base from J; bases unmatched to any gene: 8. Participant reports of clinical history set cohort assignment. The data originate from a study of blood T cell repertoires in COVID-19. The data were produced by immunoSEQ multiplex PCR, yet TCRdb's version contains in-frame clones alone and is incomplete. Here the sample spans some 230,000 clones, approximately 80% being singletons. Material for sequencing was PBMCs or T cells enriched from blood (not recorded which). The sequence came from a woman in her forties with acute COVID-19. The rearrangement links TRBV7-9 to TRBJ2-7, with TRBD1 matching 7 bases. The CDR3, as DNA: TGTGCCAGCAGCGGAGGACAGGTCCCATCCTACGAGCAGTACTTC. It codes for CASSGGQVPSYEQYF.